This T cell receptor beta chain was captured in a study of CD8+ T cells in alopecia areata. This CDR3 region has 15 residues. Germline V lookup: CDR1 SGDLS, CDR2 YYNGEE. The junction had 5 bases not matched to a gene; V was cut back by 3 bases and J by 2 bases. RNA was extracted and reverse transcribed into cDNA as the sequencing template. Clones were sequenced by immunoSEQ multiplex PCR, and TCRdb holds only the in-frame ones, with some missing. The sample yields 130,000 or so clones, 61% seen once. The sample's treatment: oral pan-JAK inhibitor, 5-10 mg twice daily. The chain recombines TRBV9 with TRBJ2-5; 9 bases line up with TRBD1. The source of this sequence is a human donor with alopecia areata. The starting material was CD4+ T cells sorted from blood, obtained at week 4, from a patient treated with tofacitinib. CDR3 in DNA: TGTGCCAGCAGCGCCGCCGGGACAGGGCAAGAGACCCAGTACTTC. It yields the protein CASSAAGTGQETQYF.